The 5 T cell receptor beta chains reported below all come from one sample, sequenced in a study of T cell responses to AZD1222 COVID-19 vaccine. Sequencing was performed with immunoSEQ multiplex PCR; in TCRdb, only in-frame clones are kept and a portion is missing. The sample shows 140,000 to 150,000 clones, 80% to 90% of them seen only once. The material was peripheral blood, obtained on day 0 of AZD1222 vaccination. The receptors were sampled from an adult in good health.

The chain recombines TRBV2 with TRBJ2-7; 10 bases fit TRBD2. Per germline, CDR1 SNHLY and CDR2 FYNNEI. The J segment lost 0 bases and the V segment lost 4 bases, leaving 15 bases of the junction unmatched. The CDR3 consists of 19 residues. The CDR3 nucleotides are TGTGCCAGCAGTGCCTTAGCGGGGGGCCGCACAACTTTCTCCTACGAGCAGTACTTC. It specifies CASSALAGGRTTFSYEQYF.

V usage is TRBV28 and J usage is TRBJ2-7; TRBD1 aligns across 9 bases. The ends lost 7 bases at V and 5 bases at J; junction bases unmatched: 9. Germline V gene sequence: CDR1 MDHEN, CDR2 SYDVKM. The CDR3 length is 14 residues. CDR3: CASTPPGQGNEQYF. As DNA, the CDR3 is TGTGCCAGCACCCCTCCGGGACAGGGTAACGAGCAGTACTTC. The full variable domain, in which reference TRBV28 and TRBJ2-7 provide the parts outside the CDR3, is DVKVTQSSRYLVKRTGEKVFLECVQDMDHENMFWYRQDPGLGLRLIYFSYDVKMKEKGDIPEGYSVSREKKERFSLILESASTNQTSMYLCASTPPGQGNEQYFGPGTRLTVT.

This chain connects TRBV19 to TRBJ2-1; the D gene is possibly TRBD2 (7 bases). The CDR3 totals 14 residues. Trimming cost V 3 bases and J 7 bases, with 13 bases left between them. Germline lookup yields CDR1 LNHDA and CDR2 SQIVND (reference sequence). CDR3 in amino acids: CASSMGGGFNEQFF. The CDR3 bases are TGTGCCAGTAGTATGGGGGGGGGCTTTAATGAGCAGTTCTTC. Filled out from reference TRBV19 and TRBJ2-1, the complete variable domain reads DGGITQSPKYLFRKEGQNVTLSCEQNLNHDAMYWYRQDPGQGLRLIYYSQIVNDFQKGDIAEGYSVSREKKESFPLTVTSAQKNPTAFYLCASSMGGGFNEQFFGPGTRLTVL.

V is TRBV6-2 or TRBV6-3 and J is TRBJ2-7; D is perhaps TRBD1 or TRBD2 (5 bases each). This CDR3 contains 13 residues. Trimming left V 2 bases short and J 3 bases short, with 8 bases between. Germline V lookup: CDR1 MNHEY, CDR2 SVGEGT. The CDR3 protein is CASSYDSGYEQYF. Written as DNA, the CDR3 is TGTGCCAGCAGTTACGACAGCGGCTACGAGCAGTACTTC.

The rearrangement joins TRBV10-1 to TRBJ2-1, with 9 bases lining up with TRBD2. The junction had 4 bases not matched to a gene; V was cut back by 3 bases and J by 1 base. The CDR3 totals 16 residues. Germline V gene sequence: CDR1 WNHNN, CDR2 SYGVQD (reference sequence). The CDR3 loop reads CASSDSSGRSYNEQFF. The CDR3 nucleotides read TGCGCCAGCAGTGACTCGAGCGGGAGGTCCTACAATGAGCAGTTCTTC.